These 28 T cell receptor beta chains share one sample of origin, sequenced in a study of CD8+CD57+ T cells in acquired aplastic anemia. CDR3 and TCR beta VDJ profiling relied on genomic DNA as the template. TCRdb reprocessed the reads via MiXCR and lists one record per CDR3 protein. The sample carries approximately 200,000 distinct CDR3 sequences, 64% recorded once. Material: sorted CD4+, CD8+, or CD8+CD57+ T cells (not recorded which) from PBMCs. The source of these receptors is a human donor with severe aplastic anemia or a healthy control (not recorded which).

The chain links TRBV29-1 to TRBJ2-5, with 7 bases aligning to TRBD1. Germline-derived CDR1 and CDR2 are SQVTM and ANQGSEA. The CDR3 runs to 11 residues. The CDR3 spells CSDGQEETQYF. CDR3 DNA sequence: TGCAGTGACGGACAGGAGGAGACCCAGTACTTC.

This clonotype was seen repeatedly, ten times or more. This chain joins TRBV5-1 and TRBJ2-5; 8 bases agree with TRBD1. The CDR3 length is 14 residues. Germline V gene lookup returns CDR1 SGHRS and CDR2 YFSETQ. V gave up 4 bases and J gave up 4 bases; unmatched junction bases: 6. Here the CDR3 DNA reads TGCGCCAGCAGCGGCGGACAGGGACTAGAGACCCAGTACTTC. Translated, it gives CASSGGQGLETQYF.

This clonotype was picked up many times. V usage is TRBV19 and J usage is TRBJ2-7, with TRBD2 matching 7 bases. Germline assignment: CDR1 LNHDA and CDR2 SQIVND (reference sequence). The CDR3 consists of 13 residues. The J segment lost 2 bases and the V segment lost 5 bases, leaving 3 bases of the junction unmatched. CDR3 sequence: CASSARGAYEQYF. The CDR3 DNA reads as TGTGCCAGTAGTGCACGGGGGGCCTACGAGCAGTACTTC.

The sample holds many counts of this clonotype. The chain is built from TRBV19 and TRBJ2-2; TRBD2 is a possible D gene (6 bases). This CDR3 has 14 amino acids. V shed 10 bases and J shed 4 bases, with 16 bases lying between them. Germline CDR1 reads LNHDA; CDR2 reads SQIVND (reference sequence). The CDR3 protein is CAIGQFGGTGELFF. The CDR3 DNA is TGTGCCATAGGCCAGTTCGGGGGCACCGGGGAGCTGTTTTTT.

The rearrangement uses TRBV10-3 and TRBJ2-7; 9 positions agree with TRBD1. Per the germline V gene, CDR1 is ENHRY and CDR2 is SYGVKD. This CDR3 is built from 16 residues. Unmatched junction bases numbered 12, after V lost 6 bases and J lost 3 bases. CDR3 residues: CAISPGPGQGDYEQYF. CDR3 in DNA: TGTGCCATCAGCCCTGGTCCGGGACAGGGAGACTACGAGCAGTACTTC.

The gene calls are TRBV2 and TRBJ1-6; D gene unclear. This CDR3 is built from 19 residues. CDR1 is SNHLY and CDR2 is FYNNEI in the germline V gene. V dropped 4 bases and J dropped 0 bases, with 19 bases sitting between them. The CDR3 protein is CASSVVSGRSGSYNSPLHF. In nucleotides, the CDR3 is TGTGCCAGCAGTGTTGTAAGTGGGCGGTCGGGCTCCTATAATTCACCCCTCCACTTT.

This clonotype has ten or more counts. The chain is built from TRBV4-1 and TRBJ1-1, with D possibly TRBD1 on 5 matching bases. This CDR3 spans 15 amino acids. Per germline, CDR1 MGHRA and CDR2 YSYEKL. Trimming took off 0 bases at V and 1 base at J, with 9 bases between the two ends. CDR3 protein: CASSQEGAGNTEAFF. For the CDR3, the DNA is TGCGCCAGCAGCCAAGAAGGGGCAGGGAACACTGAAGCTTTCTTT.

V gene TRBV20-1 combines with J gene TRBJ2-1; 7 nucleotides match TRBD2. The germline gives CDR1 DFQATT, CDR2 SNEGSKA (reference sequence). The trim removed 3 bases at V and 4 bases at J, leaving 9 bases unmatched. The CDR3 covers 15 residues. The CDR3 DNA reads as TGCAGTGCTAGCTCGTCTAGCGGAATATACAATGAGCAGTTCTTC. Translating it yields CSASSSSGIYNEQFF.

This clonotype was observed many times. The V call is TRBV7-9, the J call TRBJ1-1; D possibly corresponds to TRBD1 (6 bases). V was clipped by 10 bases and J by 6 bases, with 18 bases between them. Germline assignment: CDR1 SEHNR and CDR2 FQNEAQ (reference sequence). The CDR3 contains 13 residues. CDR3 bases: TGTGCCAACTACCGGGAGGGGGGGTCTGAAGCTTTCTTT. Protein: CANYREGGSEAFF.

The gene calls are TRBV7-9 and TRBJ2-1; 9 bases agree with TRBD2. The CDR3 is 14 amino acids. Germline loops: CDR1 SEHNR, CDR2 FQNEAQ (reference sequence). Trimming at V came to 5 bases and at J to 9 bases, leaving 8 bases not matched to a gene. CDR3: CASSPDGSGGEQFF. CDR3 DNA: TGTGCCAGCAGCCCCGACGGTAGCGGGGGTGAGCAGTTCTTC.

The V gene is TRBV2, the J gene TRBJ2-2; possible D gene TRBD2, 7 bases. The CDR3 extends over 15 amino acids. Trimming left V 3 bases short and J 5 bases short, with 13 bases between. The germline V gene encodes CDR1 SNHLY and CDR2 FYNNEI. CDR3 sequence (DNA): TGTGCCAGCAGTGAGGGCGGGGGCCAGACCGGGGAGCTGTTTTTT. It is translated as CASSEGGGQTGELFF.

V usage is TRBV7-6 and J usage is TRBJ1-2; D might be TRBD1 (5 bases). V lost 3 bases and J lost 0, with 14 bases in between. Germline V gives CDR1 SGHVS, CDR2 FNYEAQ. This CDR3 has 16 amino acids. The CDR3 region has the DNA TGTGCCAGCAGCTTGAGTATGGGGGGAGCTAACTATGGCTACACCTTC. This encodes CASSLSMGGANYGYTF.

The table lists this clonotype with many counts. The chain links TRBV4-1 to TRBJ1-1; 8 bases fit TRBD1. CDR1 is MGHRA and CDR2 is YSYEKL in the germline V gene. The CDR3 sequence is 13 residues long. V trimming: 8 bases; J trimming: 5 bases; junction bases outside the gene matches: 7. Here the CDR3 DNA reads TGCGCCAGCGCAGAGACAGGGGAGACTGAAGCTTTCTTT. Amino acid sequence: CASAETGETEAFF.

This chain joins TRBV20-1 and TRBJ2-7; TRBD2 agrees at 11 bases. There are 13 residues in the CDR3. Trimming took 3 bases from V and 8 from J; bases not matched to a gene: 6. Germline CDR1 and CDR2: DFQATT and SNEGSKA (reference sequence). The chain's CDR3 is CSARLSSGGKQYF. The CDR3 nucleotides read TGCAGTGCTAGGTTGTCTAGCGGGGGGAAGCAGTACTTC.

V is TRBV4-3 and J is TRBJ1-1; maybe TRBD1 (5 bases). This CDR3 is built from 14 residues. Trimming shortened V by 4 bases and J by 5 bases, and 14 bases separated the two germline ends. Per the germline V gene, CDR1 is LGHNA and CDR2 is YSLEER. CDR3 nucleotide sequence: TGCGCCAGCAGCCCCGATCTGGGGGGAACTGAAGCTTTCTTT. This gives the protein CASSPDLGGTEAFF.

The chain employs TRBV7-2 and TRBJ1-2; no clear D gene. V was clipped by 9 bases and J by 4 bases, with 15 bases between them. CDR1 and CDR2 (germline): SGHTA, FQGNSA. CDR3 length: 13 amino acids. CDR3 nucleotides: TGTGCCAGTAGTATGAGCCAGACCTATGGCTACACCTTC. This codes for CASSMSQTYGYTF.

A remark on this clonotype: The junction departs from the called germline gene at one end, perhaps through a read error. This chain links TRBV10-3 with TRBJ2-7; a weak D match, TRBD2 (5 bases). CDR1 and CDR2 from the germline V gene are ENHRY and SYGVKD. This CDR3 spans 13 amino acids. CDR3 sequence reads: CAMAGLISNEQYF. The CDR3 DNA sequence: TGTGCCATGGCGGGCCTCATCTCCAACGAGCAGTACTTC.

This clonotype was counted a few times. Compared with germline, one end of the junction differs, possibly owing to a read error. This sequence joins TRBV7-7 and TRBJ2-5; 15 bases align to TRBD2. The CDR3 totals 16 residues. CDR1 is SSHAT and CDR2 is FNYEAQ in the germline V gene (reference sequence). The CDR3, as DNA: TGTGCTAGCAGCTCGGGACTAGCGGGGGGATCAGAGACCCAGTACTTC. Translated: CASSSGLAGGSETQYF.

The chain joins TRBV25-1 to TRBJ2-5; TRBD2 matches 10 bases. The ends lost 3 bases at V and 0 bases at J; junction bases unmatched: 1. The germline gives CDR1 MGHDK, CDR2 SYGVNS. The CDR3 totals 15 residues. The CDR3 is CASSESGRDQETQYF. CDR3 nucleotides: TGTGCCAGCAGTGAGAGCGGGAGGGACCAAGAGACCCAGTACTTC.

The CDR3 nucleotides read TGTGCCAGCAGTGAAGTTAGACATCTACTGTCGAGCTCCTACGAGCAGTACTTC. Translation: CASSEVRHLLSSSYEQYF. The chain uses TRBV6-6 and TRBJ2-7; unclear D gene. V lost 5 bases to trimming and J lost 0 bases, with 23 bases between them. This CDR3 has 18 amino acids. Germline V CDR1 and CDR2: MNHNY, SVGAGI (reference sequence).

This chain joins TRBV7-8 and TRBJ2-7, with 8 bases identical to TRBD2. Looked up from germline, CDR1 is SGHVS and CDR2 is FQNEAQ. The CDR3 is made up of 14 amino acids. The J segment lost 3 bases and the V segment lost 5 bases, leaving 6 bases of the junction unmatched. The CDR3 DNA sequence: TGTGCCAGCAGCACGGGGGGGGAGGGCTACGAGCAGTACTTC. Protein product: CASSTGGEGYEQYF.

The chain has TRBV2 and TRBJ1-2, with 7 bases fitting TRBD1. The CDR3 extends over 12 amino acids. With 4 bases clipped from V and 8 bases from J, the junction kept 4 bases outside the gene matches. Germline CDR1 SNHLY, CDR2 FYNNEI. The CDR3 spells CASSVVRGGYTF. The CDR3 nucleotides are TGTGCCAGCAGTGTAGTCAGGGGGGGCTACACCTTC.

The gene calls are TRBV7-3 and TRBJ1-4; 7 bases line up with TRBD1. The CDR3 is 16 residues long. Germline CDR1 and CDR2: SGHTA and FQGTGA. With 5 bases clipped from V and 4 bases from J, the junction kept 10 bases outside the gene matches. The CDR3 region has the DNA TGTGCCAGCAGCCGCCTGGGGACAGCGAGTAATGAAAAACTGTTTTTT. Its translation: CASSRLGTASNEKLFF.

This chain connects TRBV6-5 to TRBJ1-3; D gene uncertain. The V and J ends lost 7 bases and 0 bases respectively, with 13 bases between them. This CDR3 is 15 amino acids long. Germline values: CDR1 MNHEY, CDR2 SVGAGI. This CDR3 is CASTSEQNSGNTIYF. CDR3 nucleotides: TGTGCCAGCACCTCGGAGCAGAACTCTGGAAACACCATATATTTT.

The V and J genes are TRBV7-9 and TRBJ2-3; tentative D call: TRBD2 (6 bases). The CDR3 sequence is 14 residues long. Per germline, CDR1 SEHNR and CDR2 FQNEAQ (reference sequence). Trimming removed 5 bases from V and 2 bases from J, with 11 bases in between. This chain's CDR3 is CASSLSGNTDTQYF. DNA for the CDR3: TGTGCCAGCAGCCTTAGCGGAAACACAGATACGCAGTATTTT.

The table lists this clonotype with many counts. The rearrangement joins TRBV27 to TRBJ1-6, with a tentative D call TRBD1 (5 bases). The CDR3 runs to 14 residues. Germline lookup yields CDR1 MNHEY and CDR2 SMNVEV (reference sequence). V was clipped by 3 bases and J by 8 bases, with 11 bases between them. The CDR3 sequence: CASSFGGGDSPLHF. In DNA, the CDR3 is TGTGCCAGCAGTTTTGGGGGTGGTGATTCACCCCTCCACTTT.

This clonotype was counted a single time. This rearrangement joins TRBV7-8 to TRBJ1-5, with D maybe TRBD1 (5 bases). Germline lookup yields CDR1 SGHVS and CDR2 FQNEAQ. This CDR3 is 16 amino acids long. Trimming shortened V by 1 base and J by 3 bases, and 13 bases separated the two germline ends. CDR3 coding DNA: TGTGCCAGCAGCTTAGGGGGGGGGTCGATCAATCAGCCCCAGCATTTT. Amino acid sequence: CASSLGGGSINQPQHF.

This chain links TRBV20-1 with TRBJ1-4; D not certain. V gave up 2 bases and J gave up 4 bases, with 8 bases separating them. This CDR3 region has 13 residues. CDR1 is DFQATT and CDR2 is SNEGSKA in the germline V gene (reference sequence). CDR3 DNA sequence: TGCAGTGCTAGACCTGCGGGTAATGAAAAACTGTTTTTT. Its translation is CSARPAGNEKLFF.